This entry concerns a single T cell receptor beta chain. Its antigen is not identified. The record originates from a study of T cell repertoires in cytomegalovirus infection. With V trimmed by 6 bases and J by 6 bases, 6 bases remained unmatched. The CDR3 loop spans 13 amino acids. CDR1 and CDR2 (germline): SGHAT, FQNNGV. TCRdb independently ran MiXCR on the reads; one entry per CDR3 protein. The sample records 450,000 to 550,000 distinct CDR3 sequences, about 44% being singletons. The rearrangement joins TRBV11-2 to TRBJ1-1, with TRBD1 identical over 8 bases. The sequence was collected from a human donor in good health (CMV status not recorded). Some clones in this sample may be carry-over from other donors' samples. The sequences come from cultured PBMCs, collected from culture after CMV antigen stimulation. CDR3 in amino acids: CASSQDRVSEAFF. The CDR3 bases are TGTGCCAGCAGTCAGGACAGGGTTTCTGAAGCTTTCTTT.